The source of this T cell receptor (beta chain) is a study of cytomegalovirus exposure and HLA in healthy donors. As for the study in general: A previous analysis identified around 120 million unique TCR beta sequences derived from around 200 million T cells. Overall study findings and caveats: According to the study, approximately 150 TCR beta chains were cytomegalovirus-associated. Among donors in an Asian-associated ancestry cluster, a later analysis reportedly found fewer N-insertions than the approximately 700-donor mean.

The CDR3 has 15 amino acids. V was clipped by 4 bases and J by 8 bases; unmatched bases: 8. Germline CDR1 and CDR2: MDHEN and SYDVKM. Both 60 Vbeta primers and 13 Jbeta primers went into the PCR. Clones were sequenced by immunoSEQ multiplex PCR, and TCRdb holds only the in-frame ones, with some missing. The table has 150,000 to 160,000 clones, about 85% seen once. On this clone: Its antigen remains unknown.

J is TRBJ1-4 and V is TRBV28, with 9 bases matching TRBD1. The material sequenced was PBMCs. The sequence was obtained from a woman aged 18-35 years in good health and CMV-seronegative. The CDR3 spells CASSSAQGAREKLFF. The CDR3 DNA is TGTGCCAGCAGTTCAGCACAGGGGGCGAGGGAAAAACTGTTTTTT. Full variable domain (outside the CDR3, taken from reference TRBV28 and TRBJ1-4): DVKVTQSSRYLVKRTGEKVFLECVQDMDHENMFWYRQDPGLGLRLIYFSYDVKMKEKGDIPEGYSVSREKKERFSLILESASTNQTSMYLCASSSAQGAREKLFFGSGTQLSVL.